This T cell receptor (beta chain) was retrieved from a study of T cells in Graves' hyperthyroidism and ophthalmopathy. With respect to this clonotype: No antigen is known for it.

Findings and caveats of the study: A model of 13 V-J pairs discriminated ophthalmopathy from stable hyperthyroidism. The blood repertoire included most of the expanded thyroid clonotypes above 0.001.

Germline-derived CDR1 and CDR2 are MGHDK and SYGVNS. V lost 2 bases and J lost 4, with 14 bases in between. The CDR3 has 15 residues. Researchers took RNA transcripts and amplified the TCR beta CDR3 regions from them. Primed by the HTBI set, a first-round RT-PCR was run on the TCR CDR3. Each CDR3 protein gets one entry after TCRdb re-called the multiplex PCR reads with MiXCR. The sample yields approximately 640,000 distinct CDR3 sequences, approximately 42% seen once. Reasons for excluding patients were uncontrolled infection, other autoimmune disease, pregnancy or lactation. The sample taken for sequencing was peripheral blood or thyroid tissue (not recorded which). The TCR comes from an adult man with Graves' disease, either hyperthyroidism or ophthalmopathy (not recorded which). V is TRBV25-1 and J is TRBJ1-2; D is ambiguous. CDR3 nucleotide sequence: TGTGCCAGCAGTGAAACGGGATTGGGGAGCTATGGCTACACCTTC. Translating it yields CASSETGLGSYGYTF.